This T cell receptor (beta chain) was captured by sequencing in a study of T cells in Graves' hyperthyroidism and ophthalmopathy. Amplified regions were TCR beta CDR3 sequences from RNA transcripts. With the HTBI primer set, the TCR CDR3 went through a first round of RT-PCR. TCRdb re-derived calls from the multiplex PCR reads in MiXCR, one entry per CDR3 protein. This table has about 560,000 distinct CDR3 sequences, 16% appearing once. This clonotype was seen many times. Trimming shortened V by 6 bases and J by 2 bases, and 11 bases separated the two germline ends. The CDR3 has 14 residues. Sequencing was done on a sample of blood. The chain combines TRBV12-3 or TRBV12-4 with TRBJ1-5; D gene unclear. This clonotype was obtained from a young woman with Graves' hyperthyroidism. The CDR3 loop reads CASSYSSGNQPQHF. For the CDR3, the DNA is TGTGCCAGCAGCTACAGTTCAGGCAATCAGCCCCAGCATTTT.